The source of this T cell receptor (beta chain) is a study of blood T cells in healthy people across ages. At the level of the study: T cells yielded about one barcoded beta molecule per two cells through template switching.

With a J-beta primer mix and a sample-barcoded 5' primer, a second PCR ran roughly 6 to 11 cycles. TCRdb reprocessed the 5' RACE reads via MiXCR and lists one record per CDR3 protein. The sample lists 1.5 million to 2 million distinct CDR3 sequences; roughly 28% were seen once. Of note for this clonotype: Its antigen is not known.

Healthy Caucasian individuals from Russia aged about 6 to 100 served as donors. The study, taken as a whole, reports: PBMCs left unsorted prevented a conclusive naive versus antigen-experienced comparison.

CDR3 length: 16 residues. The ends lost 2 bases at V and 9 bases at J; junction bases unmatched: 11. The germline V gene encodes CDR1 SEHNR and CDR2 FQNEAQ (reference sequence). The specimen sequenced was blood. The chain links TRBV7-9 to TRBJ2-1; 9 bases map to TRBD2. This TCR derives from a woman aged 30 to 39 in good health. The CDR3 region is CASSLCLVAGVCEQFF. The CDR3 DNA follows: TGTGCCAGCAGCTTATGCCTGGTAGCGGGAGTGTGTGAGCAGTTCTTC. The whole variable domain, remainder taken from reference TRBV7-9 and TRBJ2-1, is DTGVSQNPRHKITKRGQNVTFRCDPISEHNRLYWYRQTLGQGPEFLTYFQNEAQLEKSRLLSDRFSAERPKGSFSTLEIQRTEQGDSAMYLCASSLCLVAGVCEQFFGPGTRLTVL.